What follows describes a single T cell receptor beta chain. Its specificity is not known. Researchers ran the PCR with 60 Vbeta and 13 Jbeta primers. The method was immunoSEQ multiplex PCR; TCRdb's version includes in-frame clones alone and lacks a portion of them. The specimen's table records roughly 120,000 clones. These data are taken from a study of cytomegalovirus exposure and HLA in healthy donors. Study-wide results and limits: What a later analysis showed was that several of the most significant clusters appeared linked to common viral pathogens.

CDR1 is SGDLS and CDR2 is YYNGEE in the germline V gene. This CDR3 spans 13 amino acids. With 4 bases clipped from V and 5 bases from J, the junction kept 5 bases outside the gene matches. The chain has TRBV9 and TRBJ1-1; 7 bases map to TRBD1. The receptor was derived from a man in his thirties or forties in good health and CMV-seronegative. Material: PBMCs. CDR3 region: CASSRDRGTEAFF. CDR3 bases: TGTGCCAGCAGCCGGGACAGAGGAACTGAAGCTTTCTTT.